This T cell receptor beta chain derives from a study of tumor and adjacent non-tumor tissue in lung cancer. The wider study: Histology: under 15 adenocarcinoma, a couple of squamous cell carcinoma, 1 small cell lung cancer.

The CDR3 runs 13 residues. The V end was cut by 0 bases, the J end by 4 bases, with 7 bases between. Germline-derived CDR1 and CDR2 are SGHNT and YYREEE (reference sequence). This clonotype was counted at least ten times. No cell sorting was done before RNA was extracted from the tissue. TCRbeta libraries were built with three rounds of nested PCR, modified from ARM-PCR. TCRdb re-called the multiplex PCR reads with MiXCR, one entry per CDR3 protein. The table shows approximately 79,000 distinct CDR3 sequences, with around 77% occurring only once. The sequenced sample consisted of lung tumor tissue. The sequence derives from a woman aged 40 to 49 with non-small cell lung cancer. The V call is TRBV5-4, the J call TRBJ1-2; D gene unclear. CDR3 loop: CASSLGNIYGYTF. CDR3 DNA: TGTGCCAGCAGCTTGGGGAATATCTATGGCTACACCTTC.